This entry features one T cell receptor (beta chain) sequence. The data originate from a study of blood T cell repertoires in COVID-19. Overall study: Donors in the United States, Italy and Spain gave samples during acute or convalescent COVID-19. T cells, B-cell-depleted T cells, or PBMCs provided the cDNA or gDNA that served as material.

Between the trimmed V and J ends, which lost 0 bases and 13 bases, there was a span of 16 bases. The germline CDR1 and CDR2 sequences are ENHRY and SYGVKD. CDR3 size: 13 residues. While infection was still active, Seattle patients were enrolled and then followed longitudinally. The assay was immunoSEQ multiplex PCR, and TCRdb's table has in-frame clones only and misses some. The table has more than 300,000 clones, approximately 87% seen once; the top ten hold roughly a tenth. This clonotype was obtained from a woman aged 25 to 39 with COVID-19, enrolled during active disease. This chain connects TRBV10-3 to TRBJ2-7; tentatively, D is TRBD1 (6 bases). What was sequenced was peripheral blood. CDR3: CAISESAGGLRYF. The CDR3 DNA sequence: TGTGCCATCAGTGAGTCGGCTGGGGGCTTGCGATACTTC.